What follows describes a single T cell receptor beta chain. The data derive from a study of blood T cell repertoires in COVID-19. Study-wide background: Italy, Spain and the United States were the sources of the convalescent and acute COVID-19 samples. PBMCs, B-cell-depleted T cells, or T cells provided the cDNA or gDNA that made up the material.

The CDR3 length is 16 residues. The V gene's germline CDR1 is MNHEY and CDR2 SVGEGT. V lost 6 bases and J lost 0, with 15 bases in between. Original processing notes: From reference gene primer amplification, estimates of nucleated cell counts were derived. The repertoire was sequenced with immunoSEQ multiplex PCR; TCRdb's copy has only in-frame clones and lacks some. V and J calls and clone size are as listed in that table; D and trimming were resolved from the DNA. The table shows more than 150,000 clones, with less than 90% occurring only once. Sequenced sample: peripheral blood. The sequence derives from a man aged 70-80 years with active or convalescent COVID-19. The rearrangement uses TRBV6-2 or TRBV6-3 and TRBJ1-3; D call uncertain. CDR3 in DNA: TGTGCCAGCAGCACCGCCGGGTCAACCTCTGGAAACACCATATATTTT. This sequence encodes CASSTAGSTSGNTIYF.